The 27 T cell receptor beta chains reported below all come from one sample, sequenced in a study of human T cells and chemical hapten exposure. Time point indicated: pre-sensitization, week 0. As for treatment: therapeutic diphenylcyclopropenone sensitization with weekly scalp DPC. From the RACE reads, TCRdb called clonotypes with MiXCR, one entry per CDR3 protein. The sample consists of more than 250,000 distinct CDR3 sequences, 8.6% of them appearing once. The starting material was whole blood, obtained in connection with sensitization to the hapten diphenylcyclopropenone (DPC). Every receptor here comes from a woman between 40 and 50 years old with alopecia areata. Some clones in this sample may be carry-over from other donors' samples.

This clonotype was detected only a few times. The chain combines TRBV7-2 with TRBJ2-6; D gene uncertain. CDR3 length: 18 amino acids. The germline V gene encodes CDR1 SGHTA and CDR2 FQGNSA. V gave up 10 bases and J gave up 0 bases, with 22 bases separating them. Here the CDR3 DNA reads TGTGCCACCTCCCTTTATGGGGTGGCTATCTCTGGGGCCAACGTCCTGACTTTC. Amino acids: CATSLYGVAISGANVLTF.

This clonotype appeared a few times. The chain combines TRBV21-1 with TRBJ2-2; the table calls TRBD1, which could not be checked here. TRBV21-1 is a listed pseudogene. CDR3 length: 19 residues. CDR3 loop: CASGPFMAGELGDTGELFF. CDR3 coding DNA: TGTGCCAGCGGCCCGTTTATGGCAGGGGAATTAGGCGACACCGGGGAGCTGTTTTTT.

The chain links TRBV6-6 to TRBJ1-2, with D unclear. The V end lost 1 base, the J end lost 4 bases, and 10 bases lay between the germline ends. This CDR3 has 14 residues. Germline lookup yields CDR1 MNHNY and CDR2 SVGAGI (reference sequence). The DNA for the CDR3 is TGTGCCAGCAGTTACTTAGAGTCCACCTATGGCTACACCTTC. Translation: CASSYLESTYGYTF.

This clonotype was counted ten times or more. The V call is TRBV25-1, the J call TRBJ2-4, with D maybe TRBD2 (5 bases). The V gene's germline CDR1 is MGHDK and CDR2 SYGVNS. This CDR3 has 15 residues. The V end lost 1 base, the J end lost 7 bases, and 14 bases lay between the germline ends. Here the CDR3 reads CASSELRLAVNIQYF. The CDR3 nucleotides are TGTGCCAGCAGTGAATTGCGGCTAGCAGTGAACATTCAGTACTTC.

The chain has TRBV10-3 and TRBJ2-7, with 7 bases fitting TRBD2. Germline trimming cut 5 bases from V and 7 bases from J; bases unmatched to any gene: 5. The CDR3 is 12 amino acids. Germline lookup yields CDR1 ENHRY and CDR2 SYGVKD. For the CDR3, the DNA is TGTGCCATCAGTCCGGGAGGAATAGAGCAGTACTTC. It encodes CAISPGGIEQYF.

The chain carries TRBV10-3 and TRBJ2-7, with 9 nucleotides matching TRBD1. CDR3 length: 14 amino acids. V was pared by 4 bases and J by 4 bases, with 5 bases of the junction left unmatched. Looked up from germline, CDR1 is ENHRY and CDR2 is SYGVKD. The CDR3 bases are TGTGCCATCAGTGGAGGGACAGGGCGGTACGAGCAGTACTTC. It yields the protein CAISGGTGRYEQYF.

The rearrangement joins TRBV5-1 to TRBJ2-1; 7 bases align to TRBD1. V dropped 4 bases and J dropped 3; count of bases not matched to a gene: 7. The CDR3 is made up of 15 amino acids. Germline CDR1 is SGHRS and CDR2 is YFSETQ. This CDR3 reads CASSPGTVLYNEQFF. In DNA, the CDR3 is TGCGCCAGCAGCCCTGGGACAGTACTCTACAATGAGCAGTTCTTC.

The chain employs TRBV12-3 or TRBV12-4 and TRBJ2-7, with 7 bases aligning to TRBD1. This CDR3 spans 15 amino acids. The junction had 9 bases not matched to a gene; V was cut back by 3 bases and J by 4 bases. CDR3 region: CASSFAQGVQYEQYF. CDR3 coding DNA: TGTGCCAGCAGTTTTGCGCAGGGGGTGCAGTACGAGCAGTACTTC.

This clonotype has a handful of counts. This chain uses TRBV19 with TRBJ2-3; no clear D gene. This CDR3 has 13 residues. Germline-derived CDR1 and CDR2 are LNHDA and SQIVND (reference sequence). The V and J ends lost 5 bases and 5 bases respectively, with 11 bases between them. CDR3 in DNA: TGTGCCAGTAGTCCCAGACTGGGAGATACGCAGTATTTT. It codes for CASSPRLGDTQYF.

The chain has TRBV20-1 and TRBJ2-4, with a possible D match to TRBD2 (7 bases). Trimming shortened V by 0 bases and J by 0 bases, and 15 bases separated the two germline ends. Germline V lookup: CDR1 DFQATT, CDR2 SNEGSKA (reference sequence). This CDR3 is 17 amino acids long. In DNA form, the CDR3 reads TGCAGTGCTAGAGACCACTGGGGGGGCCTAGCCAAAAACATTCAGTACTTC. This sequence encodes CSARDHWGGLAKNIQYF.

The chain joins TRBV18 to TRBJ2-7; D ambiguous. With 0 bases removed from V and 3 bases from J, the gap between germline ends came to 6 bases. Per germline, CDR1 KGHSH and CDR2 LQKENI. The CDR3 runs 13 residues. The CDR3 is CASSPPTVYEQYF. The CDR3 bases are TGTGCCAGCTCACCACCTACAGTCTACGAGCAGTACTTC.

There are a few counts of this clonotype. The V and J genes are TRBV7-9 and TRBJ2-7; 10 bases fit TRBD2. This CDR3 contains 15 residues. Trimming cost V 0 bases and J 6 bases; bases outside gene matches: 5. Germline V lookup: CDR1 SEHNR, CDR2 FQNEAQ (reference sequence). The CDR3 region is CASSLALAGVAEQYF. The CDR3 DNA is TGTGCCAGCAGCTTAGCTCTAGCGGGAGTTGCCGAGCAGTACTTC.

The chain uses TRBV11-2 and TRBJ2-4; D may correspond to TRBD1 or TRBD2 (5 bases each). V was clipped by 1 base and J by 4 bases, with 11 bases between them. This CDR3 contains 15 residues. Germline V gene sequence: CDR1 SGHAT, CDR2 FQNNGV. The CDR3 spells CASSLGGAPKNIQYF. In DNA form, the CDR3 reads TGTGCCAGCAGCTTAGGAGGGGCGCCTAAAAACATTCAGTACTTC.

This clonotype has just a few counts. This chain connects TRBV9 to TRBJ2-5, with 7 nucleotides matching TRBD1. The CDR3 spans 14 residues. The V segment lost 3 bases and the J segment 0 bases; nucleotides outside the gene matches: 2. Per germline, CDR1 SGDLS and CDR2 YYNGEE. The CDR3 here is CASSAQGYQETQYF. As DNA, the CDR3 is TGTGCCAGCAGCGCACAGGGGTACCAAGAGACCCAGTACTTC. The full variable domain, rest sourced from reference TRBV9 and TRBJ2-5, is DSGVTQTPKHLITATGQRVTLRCSPRSGDLSVYWYQQSLDQGLQFLIQYYNGEERAKGNILERFSAQQFPDLHSELNLSSLELGDSALYFCASSAQGYQETQYFGPGTRLLVL.

The rearrangement uses TRBV6-1 and TRBJ1-5, with a weak D call TRBD1 (5 bases). CDR1 and CDR2 (germline): MNHNS, SASEGT. This CDR3 spans 17 amino acids. Trimming shortened V by 6 bases and J by 2 bases, and 20 bases separated the two germline ends. This CDR3 reads CASRTVAGLPGNQPQHF. The CDR3, as DNA: TGTGCCAGCAGGACCGTCGCGGGGCTCCCGGGCAATCAGCCCCAGCATTTT.

This clonotype appeared many times. CDR3 nucleotides: TGTGCCAGCAGCTACGTGGTTTACAATGAGCAGTTCTTC. Residues: CASSYVVYNEQFF. J is TRBJ2-1 and V is TRBV7-2, with D uncertain. The CDR3 has 13 amino acids. The V gene's germline CDR1 is SGHTA and CDR2 FQGNSA. Trimming cost V 4 bases and J 4 bases, with 8 bases left between them.

This clonotype has a handful of counts. The rearrangement joins TRBV6-2 or TRBV6-3 to TRBJ2-5, with D unclear. The CDR3 is made up of 13 amino acids. Germline CDR1 and CDR2: MNHEY and SVGEGT. V was cut by 7 bases and J by 9 bases, with 18 bases left in between. This CDR3 is CASMSQAYEAQYF. The DNA for the CDR3 is TGTGCCAGCATGAGCCAGGCCTACGAGGCCCAGTACTTC.

In its sample, this clonotype was seen a few times. V usage is TRBV29-1 and J usage is TRBJ2-5; 11 bases agree with TRBD2. Per germline, CDR1 SQVTM and CDR2 ANQGSEA. This CDR3 is 14 amino acids long. The junction had 8 bases not matched to a gene; V was cut back by 7 bases and J by 4 bases. The CDR3 reads CSAQTSGTSETQYF. The DNA for the CDR3 is TGCAGCGCTCAGACTAGCGGGACATCAGAGACCCAGTACTTC.

J is TRBJ2-5 and V is TRBV7-2; the D is unclear. V was shortened by 5 bases and J by 5 bases, with 15 bases between the two germline ends. CDR3 length equals 14 residues. Germline values: CDR1 SGHTA, CDR2 FQGNSA. The CDR3 bases are TGTGCCAGCAGCCCGGTCCCCGCACGGGAGACCCAGTACTTC. Translated: CASSPVPARETQYF.

This clonotype was detected a few times. The chain uses TRBV12-3 or TRBV12-4 and TRBJ2-7; 8 nucleotides agree with TRBD2. V trimming: 5 bases; J trimming: 0 bases; junction bases outside the gene matches: 3. The CDR3 extends over 14 amino acids. The CDR3: CASSRGGDSYEQYF. The CDR3, as DNA: TGTGCCAGCAGTCGGGGGGGCGACTCCTACGAGCAGTACTTC.

This clonotype has only a few counts. V and J are TRBV27 and TRBJ2-3; no reliable D call. With 3 bases removed from V and 0 bases from J, the gap between germline ends came to 19 bases. Per germline, CDR1 MNHEY and CDR2 SMNVEV (reference sequence). The CDR3 loop spans 18 amino acids. The CDR3 DNA reads as TGTGCCAGCAGTTTGGAAGGGCCCCTTCTTCCTAGCACAGATACGCAGTATTTT. Its protein product is CASSLEGPLLPSTDTQYF.

This clonotype was seen more than once but under ten times. The CDR3 here is CASSLAVGGEQYF. CDR3 nucleotides: TGCGCCAGCAGCCTAGCGGTGGGGGGCGAGCAGTACTTC. The chain links TRBV5-1 to TRBJ2-7; 7 nucleotides align to TRBD2. The CDR3 covers 13 residues. Losses at the gene ends were 4 bases for V and 6 bases for J; bases not matched to a gene: 7. Germline-derived CDR1 and CDR2 are SGHRS and YFSETQ.

The gene calls are TRBV7-9 and TRBJ2-3, with a tentative D call TRBD1 (5 bases). This CDR3 is 19 amino acids long. Germline CDR1 reads SEHNR; CDR2 reads FQNEAQ (reference sequence). With 5 bases removed from V and 0 bases from J, the gap between germline ends came to 24 bases. CDR3 region: CASSRTTTKGKGSTDTQYF. In nucleotides, the CDR3 is TGTGCCAGCAGCCGAACCACCACCAAGGGGAAGGGTAGCACAGATACGCAGTATTTT. The full variable domain, rest sourced from reference TRBV7-9 and TRBJ2-3, is DTGVSQNPRHKITKRGQNVTFRCDPISEHNRLYWYRQTLGQGPEFLTYFQNEAQLEKSRLLSDRFSAERPKGSFSTLEIQRTEQGDSAMYLCASSRTTTKGKGSTDTQYFGPGTRLTVL.

The chain links TRBV12-3 or TRBV12-4 to TRBJ2-7; 8 nucleotides line up with TRBD1. The CDR3 consists of 15 residues. Unmatched junction bases numbered 6, after V lost 5 bases and J lost 0 bases. This chain's CDR3 is CASSRRTGNSYEQYF. CDR3 DNA sequence: TGTGCCAGCAGTCGTCGGACAGGGAACTCCTACGAGCAGTACTTC.

The chain is built from TRBV7-2 and TRBJ1-5; possible D gene TRBD1, 6 bases. The V end lost 6 bases, the J end lost 0 bases, and 18 bases lay between the germline ends. Germline CDR1 and CDR2: SGHTA and FQGNSA. The CDR3 spans 17 residues. The CDR3 DNA follows: TGTGCCAGCAGTCTGGGGACACCTCTTTATAGCAATCAGCCCCAGCATTTT. Translation: CASSLGTPLYSNQPQHF.

This clonotype was found a few times. The chain combines TRBV12-3 or TRBV12-4 with TRBJ2-1, with no clear D. The CDR3 is 14 residues long. The V and J ends lost 6 bases and 9 bases respectively, with 18 bases between them. CDR3 in DNA: TGTGCCAGCAGCTTGAACCCGGTCTGGGGTGAGCAGTTCTTC. Translated: CASSLNPVWGEQFF.

The V and J genes are TRBV7-2 and TRBJ2-7, with D perhaps TRBD2 (6 bases). V was trimmed by 5 bases and J by 3 bases, leaving 20 bases between them. CDR1 SGHTA and CDR2 FQGNSA come from the germline V gene. This CDR3 is built from 16 residues. CDR3 sequence reads: CASSRGTVTNYYEQYF. DNA of the CDR3: TGTGCCAGCAGCCGCGGGACTGTCACTAACTACTACGAGCAGTACTTC.